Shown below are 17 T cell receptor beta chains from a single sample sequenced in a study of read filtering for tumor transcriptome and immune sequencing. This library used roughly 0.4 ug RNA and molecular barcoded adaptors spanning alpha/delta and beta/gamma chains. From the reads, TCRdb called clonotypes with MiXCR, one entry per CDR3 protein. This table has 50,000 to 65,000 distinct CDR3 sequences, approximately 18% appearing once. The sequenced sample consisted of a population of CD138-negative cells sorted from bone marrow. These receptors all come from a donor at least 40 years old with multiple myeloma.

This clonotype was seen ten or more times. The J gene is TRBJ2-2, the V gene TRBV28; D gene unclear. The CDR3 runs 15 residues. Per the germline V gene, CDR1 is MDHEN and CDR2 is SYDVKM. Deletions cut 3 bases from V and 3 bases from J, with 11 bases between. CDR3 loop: CASSFAGRHTGELFF. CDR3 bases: TGTGCCAGCAGTTTTGCCGGTAGACACACCGGGGAGCTGTTTTTT.

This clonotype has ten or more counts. CDR3 residues: CASSLGVSLYEQYF. DNA for the CDR3: TGTGCCAGCAGCTTAGGGGTCTCGCTCTACGAGCAGTACTTC. This chain links TRBV11-2 with TRBJ2-7; no clear D gene. The germline V gene has CDR1 SGHAT and CDR2 FQNNGV. This CDR3 region has 14 residues. The V end was cut by 1 base, the J end by 3 bases, with 10 bases between.

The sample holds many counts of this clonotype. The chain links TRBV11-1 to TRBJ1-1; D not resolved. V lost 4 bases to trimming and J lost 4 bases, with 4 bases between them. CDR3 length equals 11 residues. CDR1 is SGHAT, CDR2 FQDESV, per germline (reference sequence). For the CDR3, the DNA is TGTGCCAGCAGCTGGGGCACTGAAGCTTTCTTT. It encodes CASSWGTEAFF.

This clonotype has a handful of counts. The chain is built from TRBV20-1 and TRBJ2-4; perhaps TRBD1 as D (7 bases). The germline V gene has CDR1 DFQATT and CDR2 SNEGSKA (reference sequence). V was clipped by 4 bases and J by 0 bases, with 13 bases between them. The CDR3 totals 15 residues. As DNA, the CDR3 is TGCAGTGCTACCCCAGGGGGGATAGCCAAAAACATTCAGTACTTC. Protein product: CSATPGGIAKNIQYF.

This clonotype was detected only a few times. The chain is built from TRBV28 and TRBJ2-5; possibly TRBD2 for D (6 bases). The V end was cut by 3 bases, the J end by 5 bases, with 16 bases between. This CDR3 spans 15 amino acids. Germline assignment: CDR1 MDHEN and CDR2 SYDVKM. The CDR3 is CASSFGGPAIETQYF. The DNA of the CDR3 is TGTGCCAGCAGTTTCGGGGGACCAGCAATCGAGACCCAGTACTTC.

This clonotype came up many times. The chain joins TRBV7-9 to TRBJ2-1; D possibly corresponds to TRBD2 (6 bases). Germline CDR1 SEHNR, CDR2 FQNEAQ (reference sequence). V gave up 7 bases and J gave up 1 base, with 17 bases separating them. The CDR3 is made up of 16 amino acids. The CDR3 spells CASIPGDGSSYNEQFF. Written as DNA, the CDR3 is TGTGCCAGCATCCCGGGGGACGGGAGTTCCTACAATGAGCAGTTCTTC.

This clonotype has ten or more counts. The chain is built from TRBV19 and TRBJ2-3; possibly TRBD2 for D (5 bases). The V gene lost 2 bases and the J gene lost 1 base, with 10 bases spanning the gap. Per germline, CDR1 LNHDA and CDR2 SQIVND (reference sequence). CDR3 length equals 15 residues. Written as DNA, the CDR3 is TGTGCCAGTAGTATAACCGCGCGGGGCACAGATACGCAGTATTTT. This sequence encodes CASSITARGTDTQYF.

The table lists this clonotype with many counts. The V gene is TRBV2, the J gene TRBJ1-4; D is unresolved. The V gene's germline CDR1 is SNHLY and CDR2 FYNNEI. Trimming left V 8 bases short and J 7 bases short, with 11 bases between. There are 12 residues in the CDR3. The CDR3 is CASSRSSEKLFF. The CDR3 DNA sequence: TGTGCCAGCTCGAGATCCAGTGAAAAACTGTTTTTT.

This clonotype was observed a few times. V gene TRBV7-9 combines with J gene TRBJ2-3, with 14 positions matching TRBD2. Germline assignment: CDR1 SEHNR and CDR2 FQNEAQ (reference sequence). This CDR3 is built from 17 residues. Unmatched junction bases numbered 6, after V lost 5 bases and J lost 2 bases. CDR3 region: CASSRGGLAGATDTQYF. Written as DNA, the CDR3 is TGTGCCAGCAGCCGAGGGGGACTAGCGGGAGCCACAGATACGCAGTATTTT.

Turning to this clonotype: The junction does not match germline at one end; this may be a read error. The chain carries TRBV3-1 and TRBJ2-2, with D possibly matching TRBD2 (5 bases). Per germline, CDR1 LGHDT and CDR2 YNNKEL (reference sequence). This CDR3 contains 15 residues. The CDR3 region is CASSRARANTGELFF. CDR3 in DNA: TGTGCCAGCAGCCGAGCCCGGGCGAACACCGGGGAGCTGTTTTTC.

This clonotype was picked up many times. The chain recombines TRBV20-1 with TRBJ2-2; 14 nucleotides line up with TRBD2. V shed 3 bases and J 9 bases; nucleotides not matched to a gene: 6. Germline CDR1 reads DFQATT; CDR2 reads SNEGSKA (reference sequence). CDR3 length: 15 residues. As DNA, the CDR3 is TGCAGTGCTAGCAGGACTAGCGGGGGGTCCTGGGAGCTGTTTTTT. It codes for CSASRTSGGSWELFF.

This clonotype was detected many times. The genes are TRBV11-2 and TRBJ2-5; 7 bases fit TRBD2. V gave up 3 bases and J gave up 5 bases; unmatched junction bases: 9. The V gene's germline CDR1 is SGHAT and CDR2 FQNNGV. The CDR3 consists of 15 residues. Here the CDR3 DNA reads TGTGCCAGCAGCTTCCCGATAGCGGGTAGGGAGACCCAGTACTTC. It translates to CASSFPIAGRETQYF.

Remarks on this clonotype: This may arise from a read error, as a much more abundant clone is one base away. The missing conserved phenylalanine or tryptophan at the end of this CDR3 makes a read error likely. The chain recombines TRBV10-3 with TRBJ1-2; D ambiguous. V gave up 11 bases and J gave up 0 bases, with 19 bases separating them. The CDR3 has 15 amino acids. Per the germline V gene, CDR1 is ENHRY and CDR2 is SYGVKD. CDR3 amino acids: CASRGEAIANYGYTL. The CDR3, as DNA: TGTGCCTCCAGAGGTGAGGCAATTGCTAACTATGGCTACACCCTC.

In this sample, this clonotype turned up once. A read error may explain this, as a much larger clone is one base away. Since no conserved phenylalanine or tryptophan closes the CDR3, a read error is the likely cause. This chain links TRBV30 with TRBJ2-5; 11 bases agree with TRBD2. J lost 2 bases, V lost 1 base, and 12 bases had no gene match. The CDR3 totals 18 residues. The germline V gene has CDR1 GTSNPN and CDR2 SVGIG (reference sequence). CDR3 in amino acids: CAWSGALAGASDQETQYL. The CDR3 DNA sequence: TGTGCCTGGAGTGGAGCACTAGCGGGGGCCTCTGATCAAGAGACCCAGTACCTC.

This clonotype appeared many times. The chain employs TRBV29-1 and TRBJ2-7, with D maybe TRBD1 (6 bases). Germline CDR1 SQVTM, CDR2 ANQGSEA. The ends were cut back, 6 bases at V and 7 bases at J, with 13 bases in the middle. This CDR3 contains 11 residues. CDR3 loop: CSVWTVYEQYF. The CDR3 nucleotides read TGCAGCGTCTGGACAGTCTATGAGCAGTACTTC.

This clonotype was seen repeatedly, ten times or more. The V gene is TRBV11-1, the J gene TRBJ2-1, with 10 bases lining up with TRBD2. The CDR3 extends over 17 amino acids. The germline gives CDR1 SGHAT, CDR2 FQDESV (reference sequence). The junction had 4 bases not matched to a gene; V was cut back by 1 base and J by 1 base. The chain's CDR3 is CASSLGVSGRSYNEQFF. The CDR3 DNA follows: TGTGCCAGCAGCTTAGGGGTTAGCGGGAGGTCCTACAATGAGCAGTTCTTC.

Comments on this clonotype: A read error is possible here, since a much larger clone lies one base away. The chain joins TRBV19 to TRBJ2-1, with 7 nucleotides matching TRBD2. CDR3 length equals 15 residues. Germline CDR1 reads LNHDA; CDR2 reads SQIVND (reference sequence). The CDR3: CASRIPGTINNEQFF. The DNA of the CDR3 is TGTGCCAGTCGTATCCCCGGGACTATTAACAATGAGCAGTTCTTC.